This T cell receptor (beta chain) emerged from a study of cytomegalovirus exposure and HLA in healthy donors. Trimming took 7 bases from V and 2 from J; bases not matched to a gene: 2. Per germline, CDR1 MDHEN and CDR2 SYDVKM. The CDR3 runs to 12 residues. The PCR employed 60 Vbeta primers together with 13 Jbeta primers. Measured with immunoSEQ multiplex PCR; TCRdb has only the in-frame clones, and not every one. The sample contains under 30,000 clones, 75% to 80% of which appear only once. Sequencing was carried out using PBMCs. This chain joins TRBV28 and TRBJ2-7; TRBD1 matches 7 bases. The clonotype was recovered from a male donor in good health and CMV-seronegative. CDR3 sequence (DNA): TGTGCCAGCACCGACAGGGCCTACGAGCAGTACTTC. Protein product: CASTDRAYEQYF.